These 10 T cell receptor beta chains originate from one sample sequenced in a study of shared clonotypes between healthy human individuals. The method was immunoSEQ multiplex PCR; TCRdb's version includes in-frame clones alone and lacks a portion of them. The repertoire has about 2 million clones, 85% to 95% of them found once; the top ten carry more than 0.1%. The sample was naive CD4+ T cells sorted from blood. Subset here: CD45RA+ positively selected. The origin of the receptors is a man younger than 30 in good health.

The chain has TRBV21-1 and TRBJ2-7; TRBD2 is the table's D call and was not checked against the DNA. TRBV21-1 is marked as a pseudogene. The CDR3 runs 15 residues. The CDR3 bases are TGTGCCAGCAGCACAGGACTAGCGGGAGCCTACGAGCAGTACTTC. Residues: CASSTGLAGAYEQYF.

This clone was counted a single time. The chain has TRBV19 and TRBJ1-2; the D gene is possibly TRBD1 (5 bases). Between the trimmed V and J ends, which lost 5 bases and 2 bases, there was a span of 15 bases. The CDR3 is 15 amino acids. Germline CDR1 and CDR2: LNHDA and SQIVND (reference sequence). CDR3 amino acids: CASSDPGTFNYGYTF. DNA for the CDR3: TGTGCCAGTAGTGACCCCGGGACCTTCAACTATGGCTACACCTTC.

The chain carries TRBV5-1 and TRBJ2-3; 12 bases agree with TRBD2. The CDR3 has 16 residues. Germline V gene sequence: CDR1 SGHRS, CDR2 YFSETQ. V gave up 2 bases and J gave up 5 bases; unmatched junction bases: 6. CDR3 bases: TGCGCCAGCAGCTTTGTCCTAGCGGGGGGGCAAGATACGCAGTATTTT. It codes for CASSFVLAGGQDTQYF.

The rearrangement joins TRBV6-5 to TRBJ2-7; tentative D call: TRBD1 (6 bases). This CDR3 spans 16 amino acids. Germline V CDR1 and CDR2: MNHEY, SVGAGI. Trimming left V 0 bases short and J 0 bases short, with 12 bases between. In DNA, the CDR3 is TGTGCCAGCAGTTACTCTTGGGACACCTCCTCCTACGAGCAGTACTTC. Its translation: CASSYSWDTSSYEQYF.

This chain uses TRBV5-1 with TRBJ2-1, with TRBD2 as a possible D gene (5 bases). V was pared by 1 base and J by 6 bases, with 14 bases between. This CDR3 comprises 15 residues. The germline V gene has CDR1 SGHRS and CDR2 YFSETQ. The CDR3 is CASSLLGYGGNEQFF. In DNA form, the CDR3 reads TGCGCCAGCAGCTTGTTGGGATATGGAGGCAATGAGCAGTTCTTC.

The CDR3 loop reads CSVWGGYEQYF. CDR3 bases: TGCAGCGTCTGGGGGGGCTACGAGCAGTACTTC. This chain joins TRBV29-1 and TRBJ2-7; 7 nucleotides agree with TRBD2. The CDR3 extends over 11 amino acids. Germline V gene lookup returns CDR1 SQVTM and CDR2 ANQGSEA. J was trimmed by 3 bases and V by 6 bases; bases with no gene match: 2.

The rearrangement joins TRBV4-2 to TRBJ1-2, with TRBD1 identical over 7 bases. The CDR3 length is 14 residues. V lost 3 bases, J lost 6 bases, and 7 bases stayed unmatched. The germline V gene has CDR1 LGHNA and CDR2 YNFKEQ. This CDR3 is CASSQIDRDHGYTF. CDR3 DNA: TGTGCCAGCAGCCAGATAGACAGGGATCATGGCTACACCTTC.

The CDR3 region is CASSQVDRGGARQETQYF. DNA for the CDR3: TGCGCCAGCAGCCAAGTGGATCGAGGGGGGGCGCGTCAAGAGACCCAGTACTTC. The chain links TRBV4-3 to TRBJ2-5, with D maybe TRBD2 (7 bases). This CDR3 spans 18 amino acids. Germline CDR1 and CDR2: LGHNA and YSLEER. Trimming cost V 1 base and J 2 bases, with 20 bases left between them.

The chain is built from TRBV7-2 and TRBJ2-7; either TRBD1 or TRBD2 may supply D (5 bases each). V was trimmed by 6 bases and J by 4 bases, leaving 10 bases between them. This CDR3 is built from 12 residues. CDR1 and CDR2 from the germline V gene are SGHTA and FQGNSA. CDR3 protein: CASRKGSYEQYF. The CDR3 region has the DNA TGTGCCAGCAGGAAGGGGAGTTACGAGCAGTACTTC.

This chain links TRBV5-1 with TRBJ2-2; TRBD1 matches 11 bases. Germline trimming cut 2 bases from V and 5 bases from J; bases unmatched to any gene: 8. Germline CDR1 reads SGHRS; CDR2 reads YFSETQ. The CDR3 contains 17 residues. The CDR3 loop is CASSFGQGAKSTGELFF. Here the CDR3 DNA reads TGCGCCAGCAGCTTTGGACAGGGGGCAAAGTCGACCGGGGAGCTGTTTTTT.